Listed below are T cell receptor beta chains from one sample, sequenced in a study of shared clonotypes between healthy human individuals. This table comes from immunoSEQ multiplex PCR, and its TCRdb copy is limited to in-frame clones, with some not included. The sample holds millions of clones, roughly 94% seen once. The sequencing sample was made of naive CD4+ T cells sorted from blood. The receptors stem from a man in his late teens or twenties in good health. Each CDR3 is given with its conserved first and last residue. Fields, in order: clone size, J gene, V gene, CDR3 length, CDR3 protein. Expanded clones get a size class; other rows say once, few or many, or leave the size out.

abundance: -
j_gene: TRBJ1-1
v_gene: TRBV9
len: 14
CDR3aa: CASGVGPENTEAFF

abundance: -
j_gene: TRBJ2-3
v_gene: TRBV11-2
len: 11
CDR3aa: CASSPGDTQYF

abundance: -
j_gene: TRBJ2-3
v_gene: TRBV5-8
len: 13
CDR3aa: CADRRSGGDTQYF

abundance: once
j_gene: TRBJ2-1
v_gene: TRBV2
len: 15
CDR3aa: CASSPGTSSSNEQFF

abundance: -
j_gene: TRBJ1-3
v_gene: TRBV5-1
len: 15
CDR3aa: CASSLARGTGNTIYF

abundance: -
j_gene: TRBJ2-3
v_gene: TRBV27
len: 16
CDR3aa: CASTERRTSGTDTQYF

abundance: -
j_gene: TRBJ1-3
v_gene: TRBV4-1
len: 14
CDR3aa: CASSQAGGGNTIYF

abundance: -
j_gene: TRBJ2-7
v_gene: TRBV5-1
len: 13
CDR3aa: CASSLGTVDEQYF

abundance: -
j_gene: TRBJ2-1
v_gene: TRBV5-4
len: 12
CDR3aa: CASSLLGNEQFF

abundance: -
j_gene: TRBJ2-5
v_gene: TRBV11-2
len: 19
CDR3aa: CASSLAGMGQGDIGETQYF

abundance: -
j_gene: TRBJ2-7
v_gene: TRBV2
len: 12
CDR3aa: CASSDLGSEQYF

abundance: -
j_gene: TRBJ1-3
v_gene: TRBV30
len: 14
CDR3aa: CAWSKSGSGNTIYF

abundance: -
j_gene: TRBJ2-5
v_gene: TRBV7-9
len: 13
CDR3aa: CASSLVPQETQYF

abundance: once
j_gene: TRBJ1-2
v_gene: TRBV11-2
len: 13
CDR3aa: CASSFSANYGYTF

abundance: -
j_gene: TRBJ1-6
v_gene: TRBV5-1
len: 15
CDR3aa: CASHRGQGDNSPLHF

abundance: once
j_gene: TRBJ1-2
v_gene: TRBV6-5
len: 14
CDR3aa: CASSYSTLKYGYTF

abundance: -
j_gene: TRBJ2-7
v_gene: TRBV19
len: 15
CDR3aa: CASSIGPGGNYEQYF

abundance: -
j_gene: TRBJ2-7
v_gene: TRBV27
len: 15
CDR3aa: CASSLSAGSPYEQYF

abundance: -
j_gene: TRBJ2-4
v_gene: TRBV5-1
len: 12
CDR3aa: CASKGDRDIQYF

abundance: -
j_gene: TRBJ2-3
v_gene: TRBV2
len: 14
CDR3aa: CASSVRGSTDTQYF

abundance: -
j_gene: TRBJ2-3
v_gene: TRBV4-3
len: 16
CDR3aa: CASSQGLGLATDTQYF

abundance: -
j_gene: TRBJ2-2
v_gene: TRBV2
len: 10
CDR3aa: CASKSWELFF

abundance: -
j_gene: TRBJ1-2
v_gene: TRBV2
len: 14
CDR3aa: CASSEAPDLEGYTF

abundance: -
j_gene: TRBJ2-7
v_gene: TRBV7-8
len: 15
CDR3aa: CASSFRETQVYEQYF

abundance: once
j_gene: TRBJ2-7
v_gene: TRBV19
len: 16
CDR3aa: CASSMAGSRVPYEQYF

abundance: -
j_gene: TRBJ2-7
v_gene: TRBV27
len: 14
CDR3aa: CASSFSGQFYEQYF

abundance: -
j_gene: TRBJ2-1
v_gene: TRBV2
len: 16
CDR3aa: CASSLAGLARYNEQFF

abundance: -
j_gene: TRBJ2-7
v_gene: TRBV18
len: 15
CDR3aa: CASSPLRQGSGEQYF

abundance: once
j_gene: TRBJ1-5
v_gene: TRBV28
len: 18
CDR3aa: CASSLTPLGGLTNQPQHF

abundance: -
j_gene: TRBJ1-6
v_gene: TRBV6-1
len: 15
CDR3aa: CASSEVSRQDSPLHF

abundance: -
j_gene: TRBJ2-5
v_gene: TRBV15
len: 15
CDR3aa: CATSRDRSHQETQYF

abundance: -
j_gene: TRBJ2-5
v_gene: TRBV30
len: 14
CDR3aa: CAWSDLRTRETQYF

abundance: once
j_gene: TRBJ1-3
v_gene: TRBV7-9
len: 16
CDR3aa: CASSLADRKSGNTIYF

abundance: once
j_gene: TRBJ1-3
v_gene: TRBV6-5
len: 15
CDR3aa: CASSWGDRAGNTIYF

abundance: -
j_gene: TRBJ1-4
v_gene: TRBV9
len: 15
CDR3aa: CASSGVGGTNEKLFF

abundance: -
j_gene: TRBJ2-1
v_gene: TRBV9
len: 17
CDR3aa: CASSVAPGTSSYNEQFF

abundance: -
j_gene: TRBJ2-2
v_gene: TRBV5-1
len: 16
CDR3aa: CASSFLAGGNTGELFF

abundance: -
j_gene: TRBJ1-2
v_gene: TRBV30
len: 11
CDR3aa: CAWGEGNGYTF

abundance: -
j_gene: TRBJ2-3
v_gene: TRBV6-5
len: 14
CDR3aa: CASSYRVSRDTQYF

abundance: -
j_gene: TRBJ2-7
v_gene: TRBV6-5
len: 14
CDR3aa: CASSYSSALGQQYF